Following are 7 T cell receptor beta chains from one sample sequenced in a study of somatic mutations in cytotoxic T cells in rheumatoid arthritis. TCRdb's table, derived via immunoSEQ multiplex PCR, lists solely in-frame clones and lacks some. The data hold approximately 18,000 clones, with about 68% observed a single time. The material sequenced was CD8+ T cells sorted from blood. The source of these receptors is a man between 60 and 75 years old in good health.

The chain recombines TRBV9 with TRBJ2-7; possible D gene TRBD2, 5 bases. The CDR3 length is 14 residues. The V end was cut by 0 bases, the J end by 3 bases, with 10 bases between. Per the germline V gene, CDR1 is SGDLS and CDR2 is YYNGEE. The CDR3, as DNA: TGTGCCAGCAGCGTAGGAGGGTTCAGCTACGAGCAGTACTTC. It yields the protein CASSVGGFSYEQYF.

This chain connects TRBV7-9 to TRBJ2-1, with D possibly matching TRBD2 (5 bases). V was clipped by 0 bases and J by 3 bases, with 9 bases between them. The CDR3 sequence is 15 residues long. Germline V gene lookup returns CDR1 SEHNR and CDR2 FQNEAQ (reference sequence). The CDR3 reads CASSLALGDYNEQFF. For the CDR3, the DNA is TGTGCCAGCAGCTTAGCCCTGGGAGACTACAATGAGCAGTTCTTC.

The genes are TRBV7-9 and TRBJ2-7; TRBD1 aligns across 8 bases. CDR1 and CDR2 (germline): SEHNR, FQNEAQ (reference sequence). Trimming took 3 bases from V and 3 from J; bases not matched to a gene: 7. There are 15 residues in the CDR3. CDR3 sequence (DNA): TGTGCCAGCAGCTTTCCTGACAGGGGCCTCTACGAGCAGTACTTC. This translates into CASSFPDRGLYEQYF.

This sequence joins TRBV4-1 and TRBJ2-7; TRBD2 aligns across 13 bases. The CDR3 spans 16 residues. Germline CDR1 reads MGHRA; CDR2 reads YSYEKL. V shed 2 bases, J shed 5 bases, and the junction held 6 bases outside the gene matches. CDR3 amino acids: CASSQTSGRARHEQYF. CDR3 DNA: TGCGCCAGCAGCCAAACTAGCGGGAGGGCTAGACACGAGCAGTACTTC.

The V gene is TRBV4-3, the J gene TRBJ2-2; TRBD2 is a possible D gene (7 bases). CDR3 length equals 19 residues. From germline, CDR1 is LGHNA and CDR2 YSLEER. V was cut by 0 bases and J by 7 bases, with 24 bases left in between. Here the CDR3 DNA reads TGCGCCAGCAGCCAAGATGCACAGGGTCCTAGCGGAGACGGCGGGGAGCTGTTTTTT. It specifies CASSQDAQGPSGDGGELFF.

This chain links TRBV7-9 with TRBJ2-3; 9 nucleotides match TRBD2. This CDR3 has 15 amino acids. The V and J ends lost 4 bases and 2 bases, in that order; junction bases with no gene match: 4. The V gene's germline CDR1 is SEHNR and CDR2 FQNEAQ (reference sequence). The CDR3 DNA sequence: TGTGCCAGCAGCTCCCGACTAGCGGACACAGATACGCAGTATTTT. It is translated as CASSSRLADTDTQYF.

The chain joins TRBV11-3 to TRBJ2-1, with 12 bases that match TRBD1. This CDR3 is built from 15 residues. The ends lost 4 bases at V and 8 bases at J; junction bases unmatched: 6. Per germline, CDR1 SGHNT and CDR2 YENEEA. The CDR3 DNA is TGTGCCAGCAGCTCGCCGGGACAGGGGGCTGATGAGCAGTTCTTC. This sequence encodes CASSSPGQGADEQFF.